The 9 T cell receptor beta chains below come from one sample, sequenced in a study of human T cells and chemical hapten exposure (dated by TCRdb to the early 2020s). Library preparation used RACE. TCRdb names NextSeq 500 as the instrument used. TCRdb reworked the public reads: Q25 trimming with fastp, MiXCR clone assembly, productive beta chains retained. Rows are combined by CDR3 protein, so each entry shows the most common genes and DNA. The table for this sample lists around 45,000 distinct CDR3 sequences; approximately 4% of them were counted only once. The ten largest clones represent 5% to 7% of the sample. The intended sense of this specimen's time point label: healthy volunteer bleed at 6 weeks. Total RNA was extracted from unfractionated whole blood that had been collected in Tempus Blood RNA tubes. The sequenced material came from whole blood. The receptor source for this set is a human donor in good health. Some clones in this sample may be carry-over from other donors' samples.

The sample holds many counts of this clonotype. This rearrangement joins TRBV29-1 to TRBJ2-3, with 8 bases matching TRBD2. J lost 0 bases, V lost 4 bases, and 3 bases had no gene match. Germline V gene sequence: CDR1 SQVTM, CDR2 ANQGSEA. This CDR3 is 14 amino acids long. CDR3: CSVGASGSTDTQYF. The CDR3 DNA reads TGCAGCGTTGGGGCTAGCGGGAGCACAGATACGCAGTATTTT.

This clonotype was recorded many times. V gene TRBV7-3 combines with J gene TRBJ1-2; the D gene is possibly TRBD1 (5 bases). Looked up from germline, CDR1 is SGHTA and CDR2 is FQGTGA. The CDR3 spans 13 residues. V was cut by 5 bases and J by 3 bases, with 10 bases left in between. The DNA for the CDR3 is TGTGCCAGCAGCCAAACAGGCTACTATGGCTACACCTTC. Its translation: CASSQTGYYGYTF. Full variable domain (remainder filled in from reference TRBV7-3 and TRBJ1-2): GAGVSQTPSNKVTEKGKYVELRCDPISGHTALYWYRQSLGQGPEFLIYFQGTGAADDSGLPNDRFFAVRPEGSVSTLKIQRTERGDSAVYLCASSQTGYYGYTFGSGTRLTVV.

The table lists this clonotype with many counts. The chain combines TRBV25-1 with TRBJ2-7; D is undetermined. Germline V gene sequence: CDR1 MGHDK, CDR2 SYGVNS. V gave up 1 base and J gave up 4 bases, with 8 bases separating them. CDR3 length equals 13 residues. The CDR3 region is CASSELSYYEQYF. The CDR3 coding sequence is TGTGCCAGCAGTGAATTATCGTATTACGAGCAGTACTTC.

This clonotype was detected ten times or more. This chain uses TRBV29-1 with TRBJ2-7, with 8 bases fitting TRBD1. CDR1 is SQVTM, CDR2 ANQGSEA, per germline. The CDR3 length is 13 residues. The trim removed 6 bases at V and 6 bases at J, leaving 10 bases unmatched. This chain's CDR3 is CSVAEAGQGEQYF. The CDR3 DNA follows: TGCAGCGTCGCGGAAGCCGGACAGGGCGAGCAGTACTTC.

This clonotype showed up many times. The chain employs TRBV20-1 and TRBJ2-7, with 13 nucleotides matching TRBD2. This CDR3 is built from 16 residues. The germline gives CDR1 DFQATT, CDR2 SNEGSKA (reference sequence). The J segment lost 4 bases and the V segment lost 6 bases, leaving 12 bases of the junction unmatched. The CDR3 nucleotides are TGCAGTGCCTCCGACCGACTAGCGGGAGGACCTTACGAGCAGTACTTC. Its translation: CSASDRLAGGPYEQYF.

The V and J genes are TRBV20-1 and TRBJ1-5; TRBD1 agrees at 7 bases. The germline V gene has CDR1 DFQATT and CDR2 SNEGSKA (reference sequence). The junction had 12 bases not matched to a gene; V was cut back by 6 bases and J by 4 bases. CDR3 length equals 15 residues. The CDR3 DNA follows: TGCAGTGCCAATAAAGACAGGGTCGGGAATCAGCCCCAGCATTTT. Residues: CSANKDRVGNQPQHF.

This clonotype was observed many times. The CDR3 sequence is CASSLDRSSGSRADTQYF. In DNA, the CDR3 is TGTGCCAGCAGCTTAGATCGATCTAGCGGGAGTCGGGCAGATACGCAGTATTTT. The gene calls are TRBV11-2 and TRBJ2-3, with TRBD2 identical over 10 bases. The length of the CDR3 is 18 residues. Germline V lookup: CDR1 SGHAT, CDR2 FQNNGV. V was pared by 0 bases and J by 4 bases, with 10 bases of the junction left unmatched.

V usage is TRBV24-1 and J usage is TRBJ2-1; TRBD2 might be the D (6 bases). Deletions cut 1 base from V and 5 bases from J, with 17 bases between. Germline V gene lookup returns CDR1 KGHDR and CDR2 SFDVKD. The CDR3 has 17 residues. In DNA, the CDR3 is TGTGCCACCAGTGATTTTCGGCGGGACGGAGGGAACAATGAGCAGTTCTTC. Its translation is CATSDFRRDGGNNEQFF.

By sample share, this clonotype is medium-sized. The chain couples TRBV20-1 to TRBJ2-3; 8 bases match TRBD2. The CDR3 covers 13 residues. The ends lost 2 bases at V and 3 bases at J; junction bases unmatched: 1. The germline V gene has CDR1 DFQATT and CDR2 SNEGSKA (reference sequence). The CDR3 reads CSARPSGTDTQYF. The CDR3 DNA sequence: TGCAGTGCTAGACCTAGCGGGACAGATACGCAGTATTTT.